Presented here are 21 T cell receptor beta chains from one specimen sequenced in a study of blood T cell repertoires in COVID-19. Sequencing used immunoSEQ multiplex PCR; TCRdb keeps in-frame clones, though not all of them. The sample includes about 400,000 clones, more than 75% seen only once; the top ten take 3%. What was sequenced was peripheral blood. The receptors were sampled from a human donor in a cohort sampled during active COVID-19.

This rearrangement joins TRBV7-3 to TRBJ1-2; D gene uncertain. This CDR3 spans 17 amino acids. Germline CDR1 is SGHTA and CDR2 is FQGTGA. Trimming cost V 1 base and J 0 bases, with 15 bases left between them. Here the CDR3 reads CASSLNNKTFANYGYTF. The CDR3, as DNA: TGTGCCAGCAGCTTAAATAACAAAACATTCGCTAACTATGGCTACACCTTC.

The V and J genes are TRBV2 and TRBJ1-2; possibly TRBD1 for D (6 bases). The CDR3 runs 14 residues. The V gene's germline CDR1 is SNHLY and CDR2 FYNNEI. V was trimmed by 6 bases and J by 6 bases, leaving 17 bases between them. The chain's CDR3 is CASRGTFPLDGYTF. In DNA form, the CDR3 reads TGTGCCAGCAGAGGGACATTCCCATTGGATGGCTACACCTTC.

The chain uses TRBV6-5 and TRBJ1-2, with TRBD1 as a possible D gene (6 bases). Trimming left V 5 bases short and J 4 bases short, with 17 bases between. From germline, CDR1 is MNHEY and CDR2 SVGAGI. This CDR3 has 15 residues. The CDR3 bases are TGTGCCAGCAGTACCAGCACAGGGTCATCCTATGGCTACACCTTC. Its translation: CASSTSTGSSYGYTF.

The chain uses TRBV5-6 and TRBJ2-2; D gene uncertain. Germline-derived CDR1 and CDR2 are SGHDT and YYEEEE. CDR3 length equals 15 residues. The V end was cut by 2 bases, the J end by 1 base, with 9 bases between. CDR3 DNA: TGTGCCAGCAGCTTATTTTCCGGGAACACCGGGGAGCTGTTTTTT. This gives the protein CASSLFSGNTGELFF.

V usage is TRBV20-1 and J usage is TRBJ1-1; D gene ambiguous. This CDR3 contains 10 residues. CDR1 is DFQATT, CDR2 SNEGSKA, per germline (reference sequence). The germline V and J ends were trimmed by 3 bases and 4 bases, with 3 bases remaining between them. CDR3 residues: CSARATEAFF. In DNA form, the CDR3 reads TGCAGTGCTAGGGCCACTGAAGCTTTCTTT.

The genes are TRBV30 and TRBJ1-3; 8 nucleotides match TRBD1. Germline CDR1 is GTSNPN and CDR2 is SVGIG (reference sequence). The junction had 6 bases not matched to a gene; V was cut back by 6 bases and J by 2 bases. The CDR3 is 14 amino acids. The CDR3 is CACNRDRTGNTIYF. DNA for the CDR3: TGTGCCTGCAACCGGGACAGGACTGGAAACACCATATATTTT.

The chain couples TRBV30 to TRBJ2-3, with TRBD2 matching over 10 bases. With 2 bases clipped from V and 1 base from J, the junction kept 9 bases outside the gene matches. This CDR3 contains 17 residues. From germline, CDR1 is GTSNPN and CDR2 SVGIG (reference sequence). CDR3 region: CAWSIPLAGGRTDTQYF. The CDR3 nucleotides are TGTGCCTGGAGTATCCCCTTAGCGGGGGGACGCACAGATACGCAGTATTTT.

This clone was recorded a few times. Other nucleotide sequences from this sample produce the same CDR3. V and J are TRBV18 and TRBJ1-1; possibly TRBD1 for D (6 bases). The CDR3 sequence is 13 residues long. Per germline, CDR1 KGHSH and CDR2 LQKENI. V lost 3 bases to trimming and J lost 1 base, with 6 bases between them. The CDR3 protein is CASSPTGNTEAFF. CDR3 nucleotides: TGTGCCAGCTCACCGACAGGGAACACTGAAGCTTTCTTT.

The rearrangement joins TRBV21-1 to TRBJ1-1; TRBD1, the table's D call, lacks a check against the DNA. TRBV21-1 is listed as a pseudogene. This CDR3 comprises 16 residues. For the CDR3, the DNA is TGTGCCAGCAGCAAACTAAGGCAGGGGTGGGGCACTGAAGCTTTCTTT. It is translated as CASSKLRQGWGTEAFF.

The V gene is TRBV7-8, the J gene TRBJ2-1; 7 bases line up with TRBD2. There are 17 residues in the CDR3. The germline V gene has CDR1 SGHVS and CDR2 FQNEAQ. Germline trimming cut 6 bases from V and 0 bases from J; bases unmatched to any gene: 11. The DNA of the CDR3 is TGTGCCAGCAGACTCACGCGCGGGGGAGACTCCTACAATGAGCAGTTCTTC. Encoded protein: CASRLTRGGDSYNEQFF.

The chain has TRBV4-2 and TRBJ1-5; D is perhaps TRBD1 (5 bases). Germline CDR1 and CDR2: LGHNA and YNFKEQ. V was trimmed by 0 bases and J by 5 bases, leaving 11 bases between them. This CDR3 has 15 residues. This chain's CDR3 is CASSQEQWGDQPQHF. DNA of the CDR3: TGTGCCAGCAGCCAAGAGCAATGGGGGGATCAGCCCCAGCATTTT.

This clone has just a few counts. The chain links TRBV9 to TRBJ1-6; D might be TRBD1 (5 bases). CDR1 SGDLS and CDR2 YYNGEE come from the germline V gene. The length of the CDR3 is 15 residues. V lost 4 bases and J lost 3, with 11 bases in between. In nucleotides, the CDR3 is TGTGCCAGCAGCTCTATAGACAGCTATAATTCACCCCTCCACTTT. It yields the protein CASSSIDSYNSPLHF.

The rearrangement joins TRBV9 to TRBJ2-3; 9 positions match TRBD2. The J segment lost 3 bases and the V segment lost 3 bases, leaving 2 bases of the junction unmatched. Germline CDR1 SGDLS, CDR2 YYNGEE. The CDR3 covers 14 residues. CDR3 nucleotides: TGTGCCAGCAGCGGAGCGGGAGGAACAGATACGCAGTATTTT. Amino acid sequence: CASSGAGGTDTQYF.

The J gene is TRBJ2-6, the V gene TRBV9, with 10 nucleotides matching TRBD2. V gave up 3 bases and J gave up 4 bases; unmatched junction bases: 10. Per the germline V gene, CDR1 is SGDLS and CDR2 is YYNGEE. The CDR3 totals 18 residues. DNA for the CDR3: TGTGCCAGCAGCGGATCGCTAGCGGGAGCGGAAGGGGCCAACGTCCTGACTTTC. It encodes CASSGSLAGAEGANVLTF.

V and J are TRBV4-1 and TRBJ2-7; 8 bases are shared with TRBD2. V gave up 1 base and J gave up 5 bases; unmatched junction bases: 10. The germline CDR1 and CDR2 sequences are MGHRA and YSYEKL. The CDR3 has 16 amino acids. The CDR3 spells CASSQAMAGGENEQYF. The CDR3 DNA is TGCGCCAGCAGCCAAGCTATGGCGGGGGGAGAAAACGAGCAGTACTTC.

The table lists this clone with a count of one. The chain links TRBV2 to TRBJ1-1; 10 bases align to TRBD1. This CDR3 is 15 amino acids long. Trimming took 8 bases from V and 1 from J; bases not matched to a gene: 7. Germline V gene sequence: CDR1 SNHLY, CDR2 FYNNEI. In DNA, the CDR3 is TGTGCCAGCGGAACAGGACAGGGGGAGAACACTGAAGCTTTCTTT. As protein: CASGTGQGENTEAFF.

The rearrangement uses TRBV11-2 and TRBJ2-3; 15 bases are shared with TRBD2. V shed 5 bases and J 7 bases; nucleotides not matched to a gene: 4. Per the germline V gene, CDR1 is SGHAT and CDR2 is FQNNGV. CDR3 size: 15 residues. DNA of the CDR3: TGTGCCAGCAGCAGGACTAGCGGGGGGGAAAATACGCAGTATTTT. Translating gives CASSRTSGGENTQYF.

This rearrangement joins TRBV11-2 to TRBJ2-1, with a tentative D call TRBD1 (5 bases). Per germline, CDR1 SGHAT and CDR2 FQNNGV. The CDR3 has 14 residues. V was cut by 1 base and J by 8 bases, with 12 bases left in between. CDR3 protein: CASSLGTFRDEQFF. CDR3 in DNA: TGTGCCAGCAGCTTAGGGACCTTCAGGGATGAGCAGTTCTTC.

The V and J genes are TRBV7-3 and TRBJ2-2, with 8 nucleotides matching TRBD1. This CDR3 is 16 amino acids long. Germline loops: CDR1 SGHTA, CDR2 FQGTGA. V shed 3 bases and J 4 bases; nucleotides not matched to a gene: 7. CDR3 nucleotide sequence: TGTGCCAGCAGCTTGAGCGGCAGGGGGCGCACCGGGGAGCTGTTTTTT. Translation: CASSLSGRGRTGELFF. Filled out from reference TRBV7-3 and TRBJ2-2, the complete variable domain reads GAGVSQTPSNKVTEKGKYVELRCDPISGHTALYWYRQSLGQGPEFLIYFQGTGAADDSGLPNDRFFAVRPEGSVSTLKIQRTERGDSAVYLCASSLSGRGRTGELFFGEGSRLTVL.

The rearrangement uses TRBV7-2 and TRBJ2-7, with 8 bases identical to TRBD2. Trimming cost V 1 base and J 5 bases; bases outside gene matches: 10. The CDR3 sequence is 16 residues long. Germline lookup yields CDR1 SGHTA and CDR2 FQGNSA. The CDR3 nucleotides read TGTGCCAGCAGCTTAGACGGCGGGAGGCCCCCCCACGAGCAGTACTTC. Translation: CASSLDGGRPPHEQYF.

The chain employs TRBV2 and TRBJ1-2, with D tentatively TRBD1 (5 bases). Germline CDR1 is SNHLY and CDR2 is FYNNEI. The ends were cut back, 4 bases at V and 8 bases at J, with 14 bases in the middle. There are 13 residues in the CDR3. The CDR3 region is CASSATGVRGYTF. The CDR3, as DNA: TGTGCCAGCAGTGCTACAGGCGTTAGGGGCTACACCTTC.